Shown below are 9 T cell receptor beta chains from a single sample sequenced in a study of beta chain features in type 1 diabetes. Every bit of the isolated RNA underwent reverse transcription, so sequencing read expressed TCRB transcripts. Only in-frame clones appear in the TCRdb table, and some are missing; sequencing was by immunoSEQ multiplex PCR. The sample carries approximately 160,000 clones, 7.5% to 9.5% recorded once. Sequenced input: central memory CD4+ T cells from blood. These receptor sequences come from a woman younger than 30 in good health.

This chain uses TRBV23-1 with TRBJ1-1, with 7 bases fitting TRBD1. TRBV23-1 is recorded as an ORF, its role being uncertain. J gave up 4 bases and V 6 bases, and 11 bases lay outside the gene matches. This CDR3 is 15 amino acids long. CDR3 residues: CASRRITGVGTEAFF. Here the CDR3 DNA reads TGCGCCAGCAGAAGAATAACAGGGGTGGGCACTGAAGCTTTCTTT.

The V call is TRBV6-5, the J call TRBJ1-2; no clear D. V shed 6 bases and J shed 8 bases, with 16 bases lying between them. The CDR3 is 13 residues long. The germline CDR1 and CDR2 sequences are MNHEY and SVGAGI. CDR3 loop: CASSYRPQRGYTF. The CDR3 bases are TGTGCCAGCAGCTATCGACCCCAGCGGGGCTACACCTTC.

The V and J genes are TRBV2 and TRBJ1-5; D is undetermined. CDR1 is SNHLY, CDR2 FYNNEI, per germline. CDR3 length: 15 amino acids. V lost 4 bases to trimming and J lost 4 bases, with 14 bases between them. The CDR3 protein is CASSGSAAGNQPQHF. CDR3 bases: TGTGCCAGCAGTGGGAGCGCGGCGGGTAATCAGCCCCAGCATTTT. Full variable domain (rest looked up from reference TRBV2 and TRBJ1-5): EPEVTQTPSHQVTQMGQEVILRCVPISNHLYFYWYRQILGQKVEFLVSFYNNEISEKSEIFDDQFSVERPDGSNFTLKIRSTKLEDSAMYFCASSGSAAGNQPQHFGDGTRLSIL.

The gene calls are TRBV5-1 and TRBJ2-2, with 8 bases aligning to TRBD1. Germline V lookup: CDR1 SGHRS, CDR2 YFSETQ. V was pared by 4 bases and J by 1 base, with 3 bases of the junction left unmatched. This CDR3 has 15 amino acids. The CDR3: CASSRGQENTGELFF. DNA for the CDR3: TGCGCCAGCAGCAGGGGACAGGAGAACACCGGGGAGCTGTTTTTT.

This clone has a handful of counts. The chain joins TRBV5-1 to TRBJ1-5; TRBD1 is a possible D gene (5 bases). Trimming took 2 bases from V and 6 from J, leaving 12 bases between them. The CDR3 has 14 residues. In germline, CDR1 is SGHRS, CDR2 YFSETQ. As DNA, the CDR3 is TGCGCCAGCAGCTTAATGGGGAGGGGTCAGCCCCAGCATTTT. It yields the protein CASSLMGRGQPQHF.

This clone has just a few counts. V is TRBV7-9 and J is TRBJ2-7; possibly TRBD2 for D (6 bases). Trimming left V 2 bases short and J 7 bases short, with 21 bases between. CDR3 length equals 16 residues. CDR1 is SEHNR and CDR2 is FQNEAQ in the germline V gene (reference sequence). The CDR3 nucleotides are TGTGCCAGCAGCTTATCGGGACTTCAATCCCGGGGGGAGCAGTACTTC. This sequence encodes CASSLSGLQSRGEQYF.

This clone was counted only a few times. The chain carries TRBV18 and TRBJ2-7; D may be TRBD1 (6 bases). The CDR3 has 17 residues. Per germline, CDR1 KGHSH and CDR2 LQKENI. V was cut by 0 bases and J by 2 bases, with 17 bases left in between. CDR3 DNA: TGTGCCAGCTCACCACCGGGGGCCCGGGACCGCACCTACGAGCAGTACTTC. It codes for CASSPPGARDRTYEQYF.

This clone was detected a few times. The rearrangement links TRBV7-9 to TRBJ1-6; D gene unclear. V was cut by 3 bases and J by 8 bases, with 14 bases left in between. The germline V gene has CDR1 SEHNR and CDR2 FQNEAQ (reference sequence). The CDR3 has 15 amino acids. The CDR3 DNA follows: TGTGCCAGCAGCTTGACACGGTCTATTGATTCACCCCTCCACTTT. It specifies CASSLTRSIDSPLHF.

This clone came up a few times. The chain is built from TRBV30 and TRBJ1-5, with D possibly being TRBD1 (5 bases). The V end was cut by 4 bases, the J end by 0 bases, with 16 bases between. This CDR3 contains 16 residues. The germline CDR1 and CDR2 sequences are GTSNPN and SVGIG (reference sequence). CDR3 region: CAWTSGGSYSNQPQHF. The CDR3 DNA follows: TGTGCCTGGACCTCCGGGGGGAGCTATAGCAATCAGCCCCAGCATTTT.